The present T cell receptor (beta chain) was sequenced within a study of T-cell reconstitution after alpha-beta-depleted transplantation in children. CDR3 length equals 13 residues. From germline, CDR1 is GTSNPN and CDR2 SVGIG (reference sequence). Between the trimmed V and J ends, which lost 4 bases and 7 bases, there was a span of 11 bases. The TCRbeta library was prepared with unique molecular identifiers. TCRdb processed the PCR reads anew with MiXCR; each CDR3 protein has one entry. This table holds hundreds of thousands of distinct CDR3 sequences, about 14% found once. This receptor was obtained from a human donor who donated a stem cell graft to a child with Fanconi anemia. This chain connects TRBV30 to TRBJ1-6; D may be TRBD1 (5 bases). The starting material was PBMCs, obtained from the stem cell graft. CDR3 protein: CAWNQGLNSPLHF. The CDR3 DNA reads TGTGCCTGGAATCAGGGACTGAATTCACCCCTCCACTTT.